Described below is a single T cell receptor beta chain sequence and its context. This clone's antigen is unknown. Nothing much larger sits one base from this clone, and base qualities are not available. What this sample's time point label stands for: five sample-tagged time points from pre-transplant (day -1) to day 368 post-transplant, pooled. Thawed PBMC were stimulated with a CMV IE-1 overlapping peptide library for around 11 hours, with no transport inhibitors added. After being thawed and rested overnight, the cells were stimulated in R10 medium along with CD28/CD49d costimulation. The IE-1 peptide library consisted of 15-amino-acid peptides overlapping by 11 amino acids. Samples from each time point were barcoded using BD Single-Cell Multiplexing Kit Sample Tags, then pooled and stained with sorting antibodies plus oligo-conjugated anti-CD45RA. A BD FACSAria III was used to sort CMV-responsive CD8+CD137+ and CD4+CD154+ T cells at 4-way purity. Blood samples were drawn into EDTA vacutainers and processed by Ficoll gradient within 1-24 hours.

The protocol used for the library was single-cell sequencing. TCRdb records Illumina NovaSeq 6000 as the sequencer. The BD Rhapsody Targeted mRNA and AbSeq Reagent Kit was used in a microwell format for cell capture and library preparation. Libraries were prepared to cover TCR, sample tags, AbSeq, and targeted mRNA from the Human T-Cell Expression Panel plus custom TOX and TOX2 primers. Libraries were sequenced on an Illumina NovaSeq. The study's own analysis went as follows. The analysis covered 9,000 to 13,000 cells in total, of which 7,000 to 8,500 were CD8 T cells and a few thousand were CD8 T cells with an identifiable TCR CDR3. On the Seven Bridges Genomics platform, raw data were run through the BD Rhapsody Targeted Analysis Pipeline with V(D)J processing. Quality control, Sample Tag demultiplexing with Lex-BDSMK, clone identification with VDJ Explorer, and Seurat clustering were all done in SeqGeq 1.6.0. Clones comprising <1% of CD8 T cells were considered non-expanded; clones comprising >2.5% of the sample were considered clonal expansions. TCRdb cleaned the public reads at Q25 with fastp, built clones with MiXCR and kept in-frame beta chains. Every entry covers one CDR3 protein and lists the most common genes and DNA from its rows. The V and J calls shown here were made by TCRdb, not taken from the authors' results. The sample table shows 20,000 to 25,000 distinct CDR3 sequences, and approximately 34% are seen once. Clones ranked in the top ten supply 20% to 25% of the sample.

The entry originates in a study of immune aging and cytomegalovirus after organ transplant (dated by TCRdb to about 2021). Describing the broader study: Every transplant recipient was given three-drug immunosuppression consisting of prednisone, tacrolimus, and mycophenolate.

What the research found in general, with its limitations: TEMRA cells made up a larger share of large clones, and the seven largest clones (roughly 2,000 cells) gained aged and TEMRA cells while losing TCM cells. CD57 was not measured in the sequencing data, so a conservative gene-based aging definition was used instead. Following viremia, aged-phenotype cells rose post-transplant in clones of any size, with the rise occurring earlier in large clones (days 200-264) than in small clones.

Source: CMV peptide-activated CD4+ and CD8+ T cells sorted from blood, taken at five time points, pooled. This specimen's cell subset or site label, interpreted: sorted CD8+CD137+ and CD4+CD154+ T cells after roughly 13 h CMV IE-1 peptide stimulation. The source of this sequence is a female donor who had a heart transplant and CMV viremia.

The DNA reads as follows: TGTGCCAGCAGCGTTGCTGCCGCCAAAAACATTCAGTACTTC. The translation is CASSVAAAKNIQYF. The chain uses TRBV9 and TRBJ2-4; the D gene is not confidently resolved. The CDR3 numbers 14 residues from cysteine through phenylalanine. Here the CDR3 DNA is all that survives: 42 bases in frame from base 1. Deletion took 2 bases off V and 1 base off J, with a span of 7 bases between the germline ends. Looking up the germline V gene yields CDR1 SGDLS and CDR2 YYNGEE.